Presented here are 21 T cell receptor beta chains from one specimen sequenced in a study of shared clonotypes between healthy human individuals. Measured with immunoSEQ multiplex PCR; TCRdb has only the in-frame clones, and not every one. The sample includes about 2 million clones, 90% to 95% of them seen just once. The sequenced sample consisted of naive CD4+ T cells sorted from blood. Subset: CD45RA+ positively selected. Every receptor here comes from a man between 18 and 35 years old in good health.

This chain joins TRBV10-3 and TRBJ2-2; tentatively, D is TRBD2 (5 bases). The CDR3 loop spans 14 amino acids. In germline, CDR1 is ENHRY, CDR2 SYGVKD. V was shortened by 6 bases and J by 2 bases, with 10 bases between the two germline ends. The DNA of the CDR3 is TGTGCCATCAGCTGGCCTAGCAACACCGGGGAGCTGTTTTTT. The encoded protein is CAISWPSNTGELFF.

The V call is TRBV18, the J call TRBJ2-7; TRBD2 is a possible D gene (6 bases). Germline lookup yields CDR1 KGHSH and CDR2 LQKENI. V was clipped by 3 bases and J by 3 bases, with 15 bases between them. There are 15 residues in the CDR3. The CDR3: CASSPPGGPLYEQYF. The CDR3 bases are TGTGCCAGCTCACCTCCCGGGGGACCCCTCTACGAGCAGTACTTC.

This CDR3 reads CASSPHYGGPETQYF. In DNA form, the CDR3 reads TGCGCCAGCAGCCCCCATTACGGGGGCCCGGAGACCCAGTACTTC. The rearrangement uses TRBV5-1 and TRBJ2-5; possibly TRBD1 or TRBD2 for D (6 bases each). Per germline, CDR1 SGHRS and CDR2 YFSETQ. The CDR3 extends over 15 amino acids. The V and J ends lost 4 bases and 5 bases respectively, with 18 bases between them.

Note on this clone: The same CDR3 is also encoded by other DNA sequences in this sample. This rearrangement joins TRBV18 to TRBJ1-5; weak D call: TRBD1 (5 bases). The CDR3 sequence is 13 residues long. Germline assignment: CDR1 KGHSH and CDR2 LQKENI. With 3 bases removed from V and 5 bases from J, the gap between germline ends came to 8 bases. In nucleotides, the CDR3 is TGTGCCAGCTCACCCGGGGGTGATCAGCCCCAGCATTTT. Residues: CASSPGGDQPQHF.

On this clone itself: Other DNA sequences in this specimen translate into the identical CDR3. The chain combines TRBV6-1 with TRBJ2-7; TRBD2 is a possible D gene (6 bases). Germline V gives CDR1 MNHNS, CDR2 SASEGT. The CDR3 extends over 11 amino acids. The V end was cut by 6 bases, the J end by 3 bases, with 6 bases between. The CDR3 reads CASSGGYEQYF. The CDR3 nucleotides read TGTGCCAGCAGCGGGGGCTACGAGCAGTACTTC.

As regards this clone: The same CDR3 is also encoded by other DNA sequences in this sample. The chain joins TRBV6-5 to TRBJ1-6; TRBD1 matches at 7 bases. Germline V lookup: CDR1 MNHEY, CDR2 SVGAGI. CDR3 length equals 14 residues. V was clipped by 2 bases and J by 10 bases; unmatched bases: 5. CDR3 region: CASSYGTANSPLHF. The CDR3 coding sequence is TGTGCCAGCAGTTACGGGACAGCTAACTCACCCCTCCACTTT.

This chain connects TRBV5-6 to TRBJ1-2; no firm D call. CDR1 SGHDT and CDR2 YYEEEE come from the germline V gene. The length of the CDR3 is 12 residues. V was trimmed by 4 bases and J by 8 bases, leaving 12 bases between them. Written as DNA, the CDR3 is TGTGCCAGCAGCAACACATGGCGGGGCTACACCTTC. The encoded protein is CASSNTWRGYTF.

This clone was seen once. CDR3 in DNA: TGTGCCAGCAGCTCCGGCAGCTCTGGAAACACCATATATTTT. Its translation: CASSSGSSGNTIYF. The chain links TRBV6-6 to TRBJ1-3; D gene uncertain. The germline V and J ends were trimmed by 6 bases and 0 bases, with 9 bases remaining between them. The germline CDR1 and CDR2 sequences are MNHNY and SVGAGI (reference sequence). CDR3 length: 14 residues.

This chain links TRBV6-1 with TRBJ2-1; D not certain. This CDR3 has 15 residues. CDR1 and CDR2 from the germline V gene are MNHNS and SASEGT. The V gene lost 3 bases and the J gene lost 0 bases, with 9 bases spanning the gap. For the CDR3, the DNA is TGTGCCAGCAGTGATGAGCCGAGCTCCTACAATGAGCAGTTCTTC. Its protein product is CASSDEPSSYNEQFF.

There are a few counts of this clone. The genes are TRBV10-1 and TRBJ2-7; 9 bases line up with TRBD1. The CDR3 spans 12 residues. CDR1 and CDR2 (germline): WNHNN, SYGVQD (reference sequence). The trim removed 6 bases at V and 6 bases at J, leaving 3 bases unmatched. The CDR3 sequence is CASSGTGFEQYF. CDR3 sequence (DNA): TGCGCCAGCAGCGGGACAGGGTTCGAGCAGTACTTC.

The V and J genes are TRBV5-6 and TRBJ2-5; 10 nucleotides match TRBD2. V shed 4 bases, J shed 4 bases, and the junction held 10 bases outside the gene matches. This CDR3 comprises 16 residues. Germline V gene data show CDR1 as SGHDT and CDR2 as YYEEEE. CDR3 residues: CASSPGASGRRETQYF. The CDR3, as DNA: TGTGCCAGCAGCCCCGGTGCTAGCGGGAGAAGAGAGACCCAGTACTTC.

The chain carries TRBV2 and TRBJ1-6; the match to TRBD1 covers 7 bases. CDR1 and CDR2 from the germline V gene are SNHLY and FYNNEI. V shed 6 bases and J 3 bases; nucleotides not matched to a gene: 5. The CDR3 extends over 15 amino acids. The CDR3 spells CASSVQGDYNSPLHF. The CDR3 bases are TGTGCCAGCAGCGTCCAGGGGGACTATAATTCACCCCTCCACTTT.

The rearrangement joins TRBV5-1 to TRBJ2-1; no definite D call. The CDR3 has 13 amino acids. Germline V gives CDR1 SGHRS, CDR2 YFSETQ. Trimming removed 9 bases at V and 1 base at J, with 11 bases between. CDR3 sequence reads: CATRPDSYNEQFF. Written as DNA, the CDR3 is TGCGCCACCCGGCCAGATTCCTACAATGAGCAGTTCTTC.

This chain connects TRBV29-1 to TRBJ2-7; the D gene is possibly TRBD2 (6 bases). This CDR3 contains 14 residues. Looked up from germline, CDR1 is SQVTM and CDR2 is ANQGSEA. V gave up 3 bases and J gave up 7 bases, with 19 bases separating them. CDR3 sequence (DNA): TGCAGCGTTGAGGGAGTGCCCCAAGCGGGTGAGCAGTACTTC. It is translated as CSVEGVPQAGEQYF.

The gene calls are TRBV25-1 and TRBJ2-7, with D possibly being TRBD1 (6 bases). This CDR3 spans 16 amino acids. Germline V CDR1 and CDR2: MGHDK, SYGVNS. Trimming cost V 5 bases and J 6 bases, with 23 bases left between them. The CDR3 region is CASSPSPGAGPPEQYF. The CDR3 DNA reads as TGTGCCAGCAGTCCTTCTCCAGGGGCGGGCCCCCCCGAGCAGTACTTC.

This clone has just one count. The V gene is TRBV6-6, the J gene TRBJ1-4, with unresolved D. V gave up 6 bases and J gave up 2 bases, with 10 bases separating them. CDR1 is MNHNY and CDR2 is SVGAGI in the germline V gene (reference sequence). This CDR3 region has 14 residues. In DNA form, the CDR3 reads TGTGCCAGCAGCATGGATGGCACTAATGAAAAACTGTTTTTT. Residues: CASSMDGTNEKLFF.

The chain has TRBV7-9 and TRBJ1-1; tentatively, D is TRBD1 (6 bases). CDR1 SEHNR and CDR2 FQNEAQ come from the germline V gene (reference sequence). V was clipped by 1 base and J by 3 bases, with 12 bases between them. The CDR3 loop spans 15 amino acids. In DNA, the CDR3 is TGTGCCAGCAGCTTAGAGCGGGGGGCCCACACTGAAGCTTTCTTT. Its protein product is CASSLERGAHTEAFF. Variable domain in full (rest from reference TRBV7-9 and TRBJ1-1): DTGVSQNPRHKITKRGQNVTFRCDPISEHNRLYWYRQTLGQGPEFLTYFQNEAQLEKSRLLSDRFSAERPKGSFSTLEIQRTEQGDSAMYLCASSLERGAHTEAFFGQGTRLTVV.

The V call is TRBV30, the J call TRBJ1-1, with a tentative D call TRBD1 (5 bases). The CDR3 has 12 residues. CDR1 and CDR2 from the germline V gene are GTSNPN and SVGIG (reference sequence). The V end lost 4 bases, the J end lost 6 bases, and 12 bases lay between the germline ends. CDR3 DNA sequence: TGTGCCTGGAACTCAGGGTTCTCTGAAGCTTTCTTT. This encodes CAWNSGFSEAFF. The variable domain in full, completed from reference TRBV30 and TRBJ1-1, reads SQTIHQWPATLVQPVGSPLSLECTVEGTSNPNLYWYRQAAGRGLQLLFYSVGIGQISSEVPQNLSASRPQDRQFILSSKKLLLSDSGFYLCAWNSGFSEAFFGQGTRLTVV.

V and J are TRBV5-1 and TRBJ2-1; no definite D call. V lost 0 bases to trimming and J lost 0 bases, with 13 bases between them. The CDR3 is 17 residues long. Germline V lookup: CDR1 SGHRS, CDR2 YFSETQ. CDR3 protein: CASSLAGRRNSYNEQFF. The CDR3, as DNA: TGCGCCAGCAGCTTGGCCGGCCGACGTAACTCCTACAATGAGCAGTTCTTC.

This chain joins TRBV6-5 and TRBJ1-1, with 8 nucleotides matching TRBD1. V shed 2 bases, J shed 4 bases, and the junction held 3 bases outside the gene matches. Looked up from germline, CDR1 is MNHEY and CDR2 is SVGAGI. The CDR3 extends over 14 amino acids. CDR3 in amino acids: CASSYRQGSTEAFF. In nucleotides, the CDR3 is TGTGCCAGCAGTTACAGACAGGGGAGCACTGAAGCTTTCTTT.

The rearrangement joins TRBV10-2 to TRBJ2-7, with 9 nucleotides matching TRBD1. Trimming at V came to 6 bases and at J to 2 bases, leaving 5 bases not matched to a gene. Looked up from germline, CDR1 is WSHSY and CDR2 is SAAADI. The CDR3 runs 14 residues. CDR3 in DNA: TGCGCCAGCAGGGTAGGACAGGGGACCTACGAGCAGTACTTC. Its protein is CASRVGQGTYEQYF.